These 26 T cell receptor beta chains share one sample of origin, sequenced in a study of human T cells and chemical hapten exposure. Time point denoted: patch test 2, 6 weeks after DPC sensitization. Sample treatment: therapeutic diphenylcyclopropenone sensitization with weekly scalp DPC. TCRdb re-called the RACE reads with MiXCR, one entry per CDR3 protein. The data contain fewer than 100,000 distinct CDR3 sequences, 9% to 9.5% of them singletons. Sequencing used whole blood, obtained in connection with sensitization to the hapten diphenylcyclopropenone (DPC). All receptors derive from a woman aged 40 to 50 with alopecia areata. Some clones in this sample may be carry-over from other donors' samples.

This chain joins TRBV27 and TRBJ1-2; the D gene is possibly TRBD1 (5 bases). This CDR3 has 14 amino acids. The V end was cut by 8 bases, the J end by 6 bases, with 19 bases between. Per germline, CDR1 MNHEY and CDR2 SMNVEV (reference sequence). The CDR3, as DNA: TGTGCCAGCGGTGACAGCGTGAACTTTCATGGCTACACCTTC. It codes for CASGDSVNFHGYTF.

A few counts support this clonotype. Germline is not matched at one junction end, which may reflect a read error. The rearrangement uses TRBV10-2 and TRBJ2-3; 10 bases are a match to TRBD1. Per the germline V gene, CDR1 is WSHSY and CDR2 is SAAADI. This CDR3 has 15 residues. The CDR3 region is CATSLDRGQRDTQYF. Here the CDR3 DNA reads TGCGCCACCAGTCTCGACAGGGGGCAAAGAGATACGCAGTATTTT.

This clonotype appeared many times. The chain carries TRBV28 and TRBJ2-1; 9 bases match TRBD1. Trimming at V came to 7 bases and at J to 5 bases, leaving 15 bases not matched to a gene. Germline V CDR1 and CDR2: MDHEN, SYDVKM. The CDR3 spans 17 residues. The CDR3 nucleotides are TGTGCCAGCAAGCAACGAGGTTTGGGACAGGGAGACAATGAGCAGTTCTTC. Residues: CASKQRGLGQGDNEQFF.

This clonotype was observed a handful of times. The chain employs TRBV28 and TRBJ2-5; tentatively, D is TRBD2 (5 bases). This CDR3 region has 13 residues. V lost 5 bases, J lost 1 base, and 8 bases lay in between. Looked up from germline, CDR1 is MDHEN and CDR2 is SYDVKM. The DNA for the CDR3 is TGTGCCAGCAGTAAAGCGGTCCAAGAGACCCAGTACTTC. Translation gives CASSKAVQETQYF.

This clonotype was counted a few times. The chain combines TRBV29-1 with TRBJ1-2, with 8 bases matching TRBD1. J was trimmed by 4 bases and V by 7 bases; bases with no gene match: 5. The CDR3 covers 12 residues. Germline lookup yields CDR1 SQVTM and CDR2 ANQGSEA. The CDR3 bases are TGCAGCGCCCGGGACAGGAGCTATGGCTACACCTTC. Encoded protein: CSARDRSYGYTF.

There are a few counts of this clonotype. The chain combines TRBV20-1 with TRBJ2-2; 10 bases match TRBD2. Germline lookup yields CDR1 DFQATT and CDR2 SNEGSKA (reference sequence). CDR3 length: 17 amino acids. V lost 0 bases and J lost 7; bases outside the gene matches: 11. The CDR3 sequence: CSARELAGEWSIGELFF. CDR3 bases: TGCAGTGCTAGAGAGCTAGCGGGAGAATGGAGCATCGGGGAGCTGTTTTTT.

The chain employs TRBV5-6 and TRBJ2-7; 9 nucleotides align to TRBD1. Trimming cost V 1 base and J 5 bases; bases outside gene matches: 7. The CDR3 has 15 amino acids. The germline gives CDR1 SGHDT, CDR2 YYEEEE. CDR3 amino acids: CASSLPGQGADEQYF. CDR3 nucleotide sequence: TGTGCCAGCAGCTTGCCGGGACAGGGAGCCGACGAGCAGTACTTC.

V and J are TRBV20-1 and TRBJ2-2; no clear D gene. The CDR3 has 15 amino acids. Germline values: CDR1 DFQATT, CDR2 SNEGSKA (reference sequence). V was cut by 1 base and J by 0 bases, with 9 bases left in between. The CDR3 DNA is TGCAGTGCTAGAGTTGAAGCAGCGAACACCGGGGAGCTGTTTTTT. Translating gives CSARVEAANTGELFF.

This clonotype was detected a few times. The V call is TRBV11-2, the J call TRBJ2-1; 10 bases are a match to TRBD1. The CDR3 covers 15 residues. CDR1 and CDR2 (germline): SGHAT, FQNNGV. The V and J ends lost 3 bases and 6 bases, in that order; junction bases with no gene match: 5. The CDR3: CASSFGTGAANEQFF. The CDR3 DNA reads as TGTGCCAGCAGCTTCGGGACAGGGGCGGCCAATGAGCAGTTCTTC.

This clonotype appeared many times. The genes are TRBV29-1 and TRBJ2-7, with TRBD2 matching over 8 bases. The V gene end was trimmed by 7 bases and the J gene end by 5 bases; junction bases not matched to a gene: 16. The CDR3 totals 15 residues. Germline loops: CDR1 SQVTM, CDR2 ANQGSEA. CDR3 DNA sequence: TGCAGCGCCACCCAGGCGGGGGGTACCATACACGAGCAGTACTTC. Amino acids: CSATQAGGTIHEQYF.

This clonotype was seen ten or more times. One end of the junction is discordant with germline, which a read error may explain. The chain joins TRBV7-7 to TRBJ2-3; 11 bases align to TRBD2. CDR3 size: 15 residues. Per germline, CDR1 SSHAT and CDR2 FNYEAQ (reference sequence). The CDR3 coding sequence is TGTGCTAGCAGCTTTACTAGCGGGAGTTCTGATACGCAGTATTTT. Encoded protein: CASSFTSGSSDTQYF.

The rearrangement joins TRBV5-1 to TRBJ2-5; tentative D call: TRBD2 (6 bases). V lost 1 base and J 2 bases, leaving 9 bases between the germline ends. The CDR3 extends over 14 amino acids. Germline-derived CDR1 and CDR2 are SGHRS and YFSETQ. This CDR3 is CASSLRRGQETQYF. The CDR3 DNA reads as TGCGCCAGCAGCTTGCGTCGGGGGCAAGAGACCCAGTACTTC.

The gene calls are TRBV25-1 and TRBJ1-5; no definite D call. This CDR3 region has 14 residues. Germline loops: CDR1 MGHDK, CDR2 SYGVNS. Trimming took 2 bases from V and 0 from J, leaving 5 bases between them. CDR3 nucleotides: TGTGCCAGCAGTGAACCGACTAGCAATCAGCCCCAGCATTTT. Its translation is CASSEPTSNQPQHF.

The chain recombines TRBV28 with TRBJ2-7; D is uncertain. The CDR3 length is 15 residues. Germline assignment: CDR1 MDHEN and CDR2 SYDVKM. V was cut by 7 bases and J by 2 bases, with 18 bases left in between. The CDR3 DNA is TGTGCCAGCACTTCCCCCGGAAGAAGGGCCTACGAGCAGTACTTC. As protein: CASTSPGRRAYEQYF.

In its sample, this clonotype was seen many times. This chain joins TRBV7-9 and TRBJ2-1; TRBD2 matches 9 bases. Germline CDR1 is SEHNR and CDR2 is FQNEAQ (reference sequence). This CDR3 is 16 amino acids long. J lost 4 bases, V lost 5 bases, and 9 bases had no gene match. The CDR3 loop reads CASSPPAGGRYNEQFF. The CDR3 bases are TGTGCCAGCAGCCCTCCAGCGGGAGGTCGTTACAATGAGCAGTTCTTC.

V is TRBV7-8 and J is TRBJ2-7; 9 bases agree with TRBD2. V was pared by 4 bases and J by 2 bases, with 6 bases of the junction left unmatched. The CDR3 length is 15 residues. The germline gives CDR1 SGHVS, CDR2 FQNEAQ. The CDR3 is CASSSPIAGAYEQYF. The CDR3 DNA reads as TGTGCCAGCAGCTCCCCAATAGCGGGAGCCTACGAGCAGTACTTC.

CDR3 amino acids: CASSLAPRDTGELFF. The DNA for the CDR3 is TGTGCCAGCAGCTTAGCCCCTCGTGACACCGGGGAGCTGTTTTTT. The gene calls are TRBV7-9 and TRBJ2-2; no clear D gene. Germline CDR1 SEHNR, CDR2 FQNEAQ (reference sequence). The CDR3 is 15 residues long. V was trimmed by 0 bases and J by 3 bases, leaving 8 bases between them.

The chain recombines TRBV7-9 with TRBJ1-1, with unresolved D. Trimming shortened V by 5 bases and J by 0 bases, and 7 bases separated the two germline ends. This CDR3 is 13 amino acids long. Germline V gene lookup returns CDR1 SEHNR and CDR2 FQNEAQ (reference sequence). Here the CDR3 DNA reads TGTGCCAGCAGCATGATGGTGAACACTGAAGCTTTCTTT. Protein sequence: CASSMMVNTEAFF. Filled out from reference TRBV7-9 and TRBJ1-1, the complete variable domain reads DTGVSQNPRHKITKRGQNVTFRCDPISEHNRLYWYRQTLGQGPEFLTYFQNEAQLEKSRLLSDRFSAERPKGSFSTLEIQRTEQGDSAMYLCASSMMVNTEAFFGQGTRLTVV.

This clonotype appeared many times. This chain connects TRBV12-3 or TRBV12-4 to TRBJ1-6; tentative D call: TRBD1 (6 bases). CDR3 size: 12 residues. Trimming took 11 bases from V and 17 from J, leaving 22 bases between them. This CDR3 is CAGRGGPSRIHF. DNA of the CDR3: TGTGCCGGGCGCGGGGGGCCCTCTCGGATCCACTTT.

This chain links TRBV18 with TRBJ1-1; D might be TRBD1 (5 bases). V was trimmed by 3 bases and J by 1 base, leaving 15 bases between them. The CDR3 runs to 16 residues. Germline V CDR1 and CDR2: KGHSH, LQKENI. The CDR3 reads CASSPHSGTENTEAFF. The CDR3 bases are TGTGCCAGCTCACCTCATTCCGGGACGGAGAACACTGAAGCTTTCTTT.

This clonotype was observed a handful of times. This chain joins TRBV4-3 and TRBJ2-1; D is undetermined. Germline V CDR1 and CDR2: LGHNA, YSLEER. The CDR3 has 16 amino acids. Trimming took 0 bases from V and 3 from J, leaving 12 bases between them. The DNA for the CDR3 is TGCGCCAGCAGCCAAGATTTTGGCGATCACTACAATGAGCAGTTCTTC. It yields the protein CASSQDFGDHYNEQFF.

The table lists this clonotype with a few counts. The chain joins TRBV5-1 to TRBJ2-2; D call uncertain. The CDR3 is 15 residues long. Germline lookup yields CDR1 SGHRS and CDR2 YFSETQ. V was trimmed by 0 bases and J by 1 base, leaving 7 bases between them. The CDR3 sequence: CASSLETRNTGELFF. In nucleotides, the CDR3 is TGCGCCAGCAGCTTGGAGACTCGGAACACCGGGGAGCTGTTTTTT.

In this sample, this clonotype turned up many times. The chain joins TRBV5-1 to TRBJ2-7; 9 bases agree with TRBD1. CDR3 size: 15 residues. The trim removed 8 bases at V and 4 bases at J, leaving 13 bases unmatched. The V gene's germline CDR1 is SGHRS and CDR2 YFSETQ. CDR3 sequence reads: CASRMEQGAGYEQYF. CDR3 nucleotide sequence: TGCGCCAGTCGGATGGAACAGGGGGCAGGATACGAGCAGTACTTC.

CDR3 sequence reads: CASSQGPGLAGETQYF. The CDR3 bases are TGTGCCAGCAGCCAAGGACCGGGACTAGCGGGAGAGACCCAGTACTTC. The chain combines TRBV7-9 with TRBJ2-5, with 12 nucleotides matching TRBD2. The germline gives CDR1 SEHNR, CDR2 FQNEAQ (reference sequence). CDR3 length equals 16 residues. V trimming: 5 bases; J trimming: 4 bases; junction bases outside the gene matches: 8.

This chain joins TRBV6-5 and TRBJ2-4, with 7 bases fitting TRBD2. The CDR3 covers 17 residues. V gave up 0 bases and J gave up 0 bases; unmatched junction bases: 5. Per germline, CDR1 MNHEY and CDR2 SVGAGI. CDR3 coding DNA: TGTGCCAGCAGTTACTCGCCGGGAGGACTAGCCAAAAACATTCAGTACTTC. Its protein product is CASSYSPGGLAKNIQYF.

This rearrangement joins TRBV7-9 to TRBJ1-5; tentatively, D is TRBD1 (5 bases). The CDR3 runs to 18 residues. Germline CDR1 SEHNR, CDR2 FQNEAQ (reference sequence). Trimming left V 5 bases short and J 1 base short, with 21 bases between. The CDR3 DNA reads as TGTGCCAGCAGCCTTAGGAATAGGGGATTGAGGAGCAATCAGCCCCAGCATTTT. Its protein is CASSLRNRGLRSNQPQHF. Filled out from reference TRBV7-9 and TRBJ1-5, the complete variable domain reads DTGVSQNPRHKITKRGQNVTFRCDPISEHNRLYWYRQTLGQGPEFLTYFQNEAQLEKSRLLSDRFSAERPKGSFSTLEIQRTEQGDSAMYLCASSLRNRGLRSNQPQHFGDGTRLSIL.